These 26 T cell receptor beta chains share one sample of origin, sequenced in a study of spatial heterogeneity in lung cancer. Noted time point: sample taken at primary tumor resection. TCRdb independently ran MiXCR on the 5' RACE reads; one entry per CDR3 protein. The sample yields some 25,000 distinct CDR3 sequences, about 4.7% seen once. Sequenced material: PBMCs, taken at surgery. The receptors stem from a male donor with early-stage non-small cell lung cancer.

This clonotype appeared many times. The CDR3 sequence: CASSLARGEGETQYF. The CDR3 nucleotides read TGTGCCAGCAGCTTGGCCAGGGGGGAGGGTGAGACCCAGTACTTC. This chain uses TRBV5-5 with TRBJ2-5, with D perhaps assigned TRBD1 or TRBD2 (7 bases each). V lost 0 bases and J 5 bases, leaving 14 bases between the germline ends. CDR1 and CDR2 from the germline V gene are SGHKS and YYEKEE (reference sequence). The CDR3 runs 15 residues.

This clonotype showed up many times. The CDR3 sequence: CASSRGQGTQPQHF. The DNA for the CDR3 is TGTGCCAGTAGTCGGGGACAGGGGACTCAGCCCCAGCATTTT. V and J are TRBV19 and TRBJ1-5; 10 bases align to TRBD1. The CDR3 loop spans 14 amino acids. V lost 5 bases, J lost 6 bases, and 4 bases stayed unmatched. Germline CDR1 reads LNHDA; CDR2 reads SQIVND (reference sequence).

This clonotype was recorded a few times. The chain joins TRBV5-4 to TRBJ2-1, with 9 bases lining up with TRBD2. The V gene end was trimmed by 3 bases and the J gene end by 4 bases; junction bases not matched to a gene: 8. The CDR3 totals 16 residues. Germline V lookup: CDR1 SGHNT, CDR2 YYREEE (reference sequence). CDR3 DNA sequence: TGTGCCAGCAGCTCCCAGACTAGCGGCACATACAATGAGCAGTTCTTC. It is translated as CASSSQTSGTYNEQFF.

This clonotype is classed as medium-sized. This chain uses TRBV7-8 with TRBJ2-1, with no clear D. Between the trimmed V and J ends, which lost 3 bases and 0 bases, there was a span of 9 bases. Germline V gene sequence: CDR1 SGHVS, CDR2 FQNEAQ. This CDR3 comprises 15 residues. The CDR3 reads CASSLGLSSYNEQFF. As DNA, the CDR3 is TGTGCCAGCAGCTTGGGCCTAAGCTCCTACAATGAGCAGTTCTTC.

This clonotype appeared many times. J is TRBJ1-5 and V is TRBV20-1, with 9 bases that match TRBD1. Germline lookup yields CDR1 DFQATT and CDR2 SNEGSKA (reference sequence). The ends lost 6 bases at V and 7 bases at J; junction bases unmatched: 10. The CDR3 totals 14 residues. The CDR3 DNA is TGCAGTGCCTCAATTACAGGGGGCGGCCAGCCCCAGCATTTT. It codes for CSASITGGGQPQHF.

There are many counts of this clonotype. V and J are TRBV29-1 and TRBJ1-1, with D maybe TRBD1 (5 bases). Trimming cost V 4 bases and J 1 base, with 10 bases left between them. There are 13 residues in the CDR3. CDR1 is SQVTM, CDR2 ANQGSEA, per germline. The CDR3 DNA reads TGCAGCGTTGCTCCAGGGCCGAACACTGAAGCTTTCTTT. It yields the protein CSVAPGPNTEAFF. Filled out from reference TRBV29-1 and TRBJ1-1, the complete variable domain reads SAVISQKPSRDICQRGTSLTIQCQVDSQVTMMFWYRQQPGQSLTLIATANQGSEATYESGFVIDKFPISRPNLTFSTLTVSNMSPEDSSIYLCSVAPGPNTEAFFGQGTRLTVV.

This clonotype has at least ten counts. The rearrangement joins TRBV18 to TRBJ1-6; maybe TRBD1 (5 bases). Deletions cut 3 bases from V and 4 bases from J, with 13 bases between. The length of the CDR3 is 16 residues. Germline V gene lookup returns CDR1 KGHSH and CDR2 LQKENI. In nucleotides, the CDR3 is TGTGCCAGCTCACCCGTAGGGGCGGATTATAATTCACCCCTCCACTTT. Its protein product is CASSPVGADYNSPLHF.

Many counts were recorded for this clonotype. The chain links TRBV28 to TRBJ2-3; the match to TRBD2 covers 9 bases. From germline, CDR1 is MDHEN and CDR2 SYDVKM. This CDR3 comprises 17 residues. V lost 7 bases, J lost 2 bases, and 13 bases stayed unmatched. Here the CDR3 reads CASTLAGKRPTTDTQYF. The CDR3 nucleotides read TGTGCCAGCACCCTAGCGGGAAAGAGACCCACCACAGATACGCAGTATTTT.

This clonotype came up many times. The V and J genes are TRBV20-1 and TRBJ2-4, with a weak D call TRBD1 (5 bases). The CDR3 consists of 15 residues. V gave up 3 bases and J gave up 3 bases, with 15 bases separating them. Germline V gene lookup returns CDR1 DFQATT and CDR2 SNEGSKA (reference sequence). Here the CDR3 reads CSASWTLNDKNIQYF. DNA for the CDR3: TGCAGTGCTAGTTGGACACTCAACGACAAAAACATTCAGTACTTC.

This clonotype was seen ten or more times. This chain joins TRBV5-1 and TRBJ1-4; D possibly corresponds to TRBD1 (5 bases). The length of the CDR3 is 17 residues. Looked up from germline, CDR1 is SGHRS and CDR2 is YFSETQ. Between the trimmed V and J ends, which lost 0 bases and 0 bases, there was a span of 12 bases. In DNA, the CDR3 is TGCGCCAGCAGCTTGGGGGGGTCGACAGCAACTAATGAAAAACTGTTTTTT. Protein: CASSLGGSTATNEKLFF.

V and J are TRBV19 and TRBJ2-2; possibly TRBD2 for D (5 bases). This CDR3 has 14 residues. V was clipped by 5 bases and J by 4 bases, with 11 bases between them. CDR1 is LNHDA and CDR2 is SQIVND in the germline V gene (reference sequence). The DNA of the CDR3 is TGTGCCAGTAGTCCCGGACTTGTCACCGGGGAGCTGTTTTTT. This sequence encodes CASSPGLVTGELFF.

This clonotype is medium-sized within its sample. CDR3: CASPSTPGIFYEQYF. CDR3 bases: TGTGCCAGCCCCTCAACCCCAGGGATCTTCTACGAGCAGTACTTC. The chain is built from TRBV21-1 and TRBJ2-7; no check of the table's D call, TRBD2, against the DNA was made. TRBV21-1 counts as a pseudogene. The CDR3 spans 15 residues.

In this sample, this clonotype turned up many times. The V gene is TRBV5-1, the J gene TRBJ2-2, with no clear D. Germline CDR1 is SGHRS and CDR2 is YFSETQ. With 0 bases removed from V and 7 bases from J, the gap between germline ends came to 10 bases. The CDR3 is 14 residues long. The CDR3 nucleotides are TGCGCCAGCAGCTTGGCAACGGGTTACGGGGAGCTGTTTTTT. It translates to CASSLATGYGELFF.

This clonotype was detected ten times or more. The chain carries TRBV6-5 and TRBJ2-3; 12 bases are a match to TRBD2. V was clipped by 2 bases and J by 4 bases; unmatched bases: 13. Germline CDR1 MNHEY, CDR2 SVGAGI. The CDR3 sequence is 19 residues long. CDR3 region: CASSYGRPSGGAGADTQYF. CDR3 in DNA: TGTGCCAGCAGTTACGGGCGGCCTAGCGGGGGGGCGGGCGCAGATACGCAGTATTTT.

This clonotype came up many times. This chain links TRBV9 with TRBJ2-5; TRBD2 matches at 7 bases. Losses at the gene ends were 0 bases for V and 2 bases for J; bases not matched to a gene: 4. This CDR3 spans 15 amino acids. Germline loops: CDR1 SGDLS, CDR2 YYNGEE. In nucleotides, the CDR3 is TGTGCCAGCAGCGTAGTAGGCGGGAGTCAAGAGACCCAGTACTTC. Translating gives CASSVVGGSQETQYF.

The rearrangement uses TRBV6-2 or TRBV6-3 and TRBJ2-1; possibly TRBD1 for D (6 bases). Per the germline V gene, CDR1 is MNHEY and CDR2 is SVGEGT. Between the trimmed V and J ends, which lost 7 bases and 6 bases, there was a span of 13 bases. This CDR3 contains 13 residues. The CDR3 reads CASNLLQGNEQFF. The CDR3 DNA follows: TGTGCCAGCAACCTCCTACAGGGCAATGAGCAGTTCTTC.

Ten or more counts support this clonotype. The chain recombines TRBV5-5 with TRBJ2-3; 7 bases are shared with TRBD2. CDR3 length equals 17 residues. With 4 bases clipped from V and 7 bases from J, the junction kept 18 bases outside the gene matches. Germline V gene sequence: CDR1 SGHKS, CDR2 YYEKEE (reference sequence). This CDR3 reads CASSPMGGRTVTNTQYF. In DNA, the CDR3 is TGTGCCAGCAGCCCGATGGGGGGGAGGACCGTCACGAATACGCAGTATTTT. Looking up the rest from reference TRBV5-5 and TRBJ2-3 gives the full variable domain: DAGVTQSPTHLIKTRGQQVTLRCSPISGHKSVSWYQQVLGQGPQFIFQYYEKEERGRGNFPDRFSARQFPNYSSELNVNALLLGDSALYLCASSPMGGRTVTNTQYFGPGTRLTVL.

This clonotype occurred many times. This chain links TRBV10-3 with TRBJ2-7; D not certain. CDR3 length: 14 amino acids. The germline V gene has CDR1 ENHRY and CDR2 SYGVKD. With 0 bases removed from V and 1 base from J, the gap between germline ends came to 7 bases. The DNA for the CDR3 is TGTGCCATCAGTGAGTCGAGGCAGTCCTACGAGCAGTACTTC. Translation: CAISESRQSYEQYF.

This clonotype occurred many times. The CDR3 spells CASSQDGDGGYTF. Written as DNA, the CDR3 is TGTGCCAGCAGCCAAGACGGGGACGGTGGCTACACCTTC. The chain carries TRBV3-1 and TRBJ1-2; tentative D call: TRBD1 (5 bases). Germline CDR1 and CDR2: LGHDT and YNNKEL (reference sequence). V was clipped by 0 bases and J by 7 bases, with 9 bases between them. The CDR3 has 13 residues.

This clonotype occurred many times. The chain recombines TRBV11-3 with TRBJ2-7; 8 nucleotides match TRBD1. After removal of 4 bases from V and 3 bases from J, the junction contained 8 bases not matched to a gene. This CDR3 spans 15 amino acids. The V gene's germline CDR1 is SGHNT and CDR2 YENEEA. The CDR3 bases are TGTGCCAGCAGCTCTGGGACAGGAAGTGGCTACGAGCAGTACTTC. It encodes CASSSGTGSGYEQYF.

Ten or more counts support this clonotype. The rearrangement joins TRBV7-8 to TRBJ2-2; 8 bases are a match to TRBD1. Trimming took 4 bases from V and 7 from J; bases not matched to a gene: 5. CDR3 length: 14 amino acids. Germline CDR1 SGHVS, CDR2 FQNEAQ. The CDR3 region has the DNA TGTGCCAGCAGCTCACGACAGGGGCTCGGGGAGCTGTTTTTT. Translation: CASSSRQGLGELFF.

This clonotype was seen at least ten times. The chain uses TRBV20-1 and TRBJ2-7, with D possibly called TRBD1 or TRBD2 (5 bases each). Germline CDR1 is DFQATT and CDR2 is SNEGSKA (reference sequence). The CDR3 runs 15 residues. Trimming cost V 5 bases and J 0 bases, with 17 bases left between them. In DNA form, the CDR3 reads TGCAGTGCTGAAATTCCGGGACCTAGCTCCTACGAGCAGTACTTC. It yields the protein CSAEIPGPSSYEQYF.

At least ten counts were recorded for this clonotype. The chain employs TRBV6-5 and TRBJ1-1; a weak D match, TRBD1 (6 bases). This CDR3 has 13 residues. Deletions cut 7 bases from V and 3 bases from J, with 12 bases between. Germline CDR1 reads MNHEY; CDR2 reads SVGAGI. The CDR3 nucleotides are TGTGCCAGCACCGGCGGGGGCCACACTGAAGCTTTCTTT. Translating it yields CASTGGGHTEAFF.

This clonotype came up many times. The chain combines TRBV19 with TRBJ1-2; weak D call: TRBD1 (5 bases). Germline V CDR1 and CDR2: LNHDA, SQIVND (reference sequence). V shed 4 bases and J shed 0 bases, with 12 bases lying between them. The CDR3 contains 15 residues. The CDR3 coding sequence is TGTGCCAGTAGTACCCGGGACCGAGCTAACTATGGCTACACCTTC. Translation gives CASSTRDRANYGYTF.

Regarding this clonotype: It may be a read error: a sequence one base away is much more abundant. The genes are TRBV30 and TRBJ1-1, with TRBD1 identical over 9 bases. Germline V gene lookup returns CDR1 GTSNPN and CDR2 SVGIG (reference sequence). The CDR3 covers 13 residues. The CDR3 DNA follows: TGTGCCTGGGGACAGGGGATGAACACTGGAGCTTTCTTT. This codes for CAWGQGMNTGAFF.

By proportion, this clonotype is medium-sized. The CDR3 bases are TGTGCCAGTTTAGCGGGGGGGCGAGATACGCAGTATTTT. It encodes CASLAGGRDTQYF. The chain links TRBV28 to TRBJ2-3; 11 bases map to TRBD2. The CDR3 has 13 residues. V was clipped by 9 bases and J by 5 bases; unmatched bases: 4. CDR1 MDHEN and CDR2 SYDVKM come from the germline V gene. Filled out from reference TRBV28 and TRBJ2-3, the complete variable domain reads DVKVTQSSRYLVKRTGEKVFLECVQDMDHENMFWYRQDPGLGLRLIYFSYDVKMKEKGDIPEGYSVSREKKERFSLILESASTNQTSMYLCASLAGGRDTQYFGPGTRLTVL.